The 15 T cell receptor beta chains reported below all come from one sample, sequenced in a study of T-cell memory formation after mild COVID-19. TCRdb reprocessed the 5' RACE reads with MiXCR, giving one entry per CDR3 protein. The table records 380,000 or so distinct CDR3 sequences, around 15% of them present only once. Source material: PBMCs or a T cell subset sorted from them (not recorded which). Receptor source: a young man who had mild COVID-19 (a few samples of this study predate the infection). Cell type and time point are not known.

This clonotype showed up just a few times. DNA of the CDR3: TGTGCCAGCAGCCCCTGGGGCTCTGGGGCCAACGTCCTGACTTTC. It is translated as CASSPWGSGANVLTF. V is TRBV9 and J is TRBJ2-6; D not resolved. Per germline, CDR1 SGDLS and CDR2 YYNGEE. V shed 4 bases and J shed 0 bases, with 8 bases lying between them. The CDR3 extends over 15 amino acids.

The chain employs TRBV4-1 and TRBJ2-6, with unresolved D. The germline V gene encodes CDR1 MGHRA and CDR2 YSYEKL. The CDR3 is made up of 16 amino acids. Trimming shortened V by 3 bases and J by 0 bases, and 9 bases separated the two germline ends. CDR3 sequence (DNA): TGCGCCAGCAGCCAGGCCTATTTCTCTGGGGCCAACGTCCTGACTTTC. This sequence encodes CASSQAYFSGANVLTF.

The chain's CDR3 is CAISTTSGITTDTQYF. The CDR3 nucleotides are TGTGCCATCAGTACCACTAGCGGGATAACCACAGATACGCAGTATTTT. The chain couples TRBV10-3 to TRBJ2-3; 10 nucleotides agree with TRBD2. V lost 5 bases to trimming and J lost 2 bases; unmatched junction nucleotides: 7. CDR1 ENHRY and CDR2 SYGVKD come from the germline V gene. This CDR3 has 16 amino acids.

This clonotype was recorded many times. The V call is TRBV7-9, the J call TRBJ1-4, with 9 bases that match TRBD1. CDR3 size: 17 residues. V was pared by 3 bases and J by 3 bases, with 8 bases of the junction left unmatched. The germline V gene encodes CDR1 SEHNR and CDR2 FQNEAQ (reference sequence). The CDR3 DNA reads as TGTGCCAGCAGCTTCGGACAGGGGCGAGGGTCTAATGAAAAACTGTTTTTT. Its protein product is CASSFGQGRGSNEKLFF.

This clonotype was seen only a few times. As DNA, the CDR3 is TGTGCCAGCAGTCCCCCCCCGGGAACAGGGGCGCAGTACTTC. This gives the protein CASSPPPGTGAQYF. The rearrangement uses TRBV12-3 or TRBV12-4 and TRBJ2-7; TRBD1 agrees at 7 bases. Trimming removed 5 bases from V and 9 bases from J; junction bases left unmatched: 13. This CDR3 is 14 amino acids long.

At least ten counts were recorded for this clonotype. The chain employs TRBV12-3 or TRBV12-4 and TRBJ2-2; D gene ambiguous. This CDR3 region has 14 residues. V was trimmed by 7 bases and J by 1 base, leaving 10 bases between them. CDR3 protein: CASTTRQNTGELFF. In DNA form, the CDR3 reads TGTGCCAGCACCACGCGGCAGAACACCGGGGAGCTGTTTTTT.

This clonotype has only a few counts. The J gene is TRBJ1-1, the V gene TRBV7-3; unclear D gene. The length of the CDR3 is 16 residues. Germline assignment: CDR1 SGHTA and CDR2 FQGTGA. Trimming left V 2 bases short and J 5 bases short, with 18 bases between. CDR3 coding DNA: TGTGCCAGCAGCTTATTAGGAAACTACGGTAAAACTGAAGCTTTCTTT. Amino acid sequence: CASSLLGNYGKTEAFF.

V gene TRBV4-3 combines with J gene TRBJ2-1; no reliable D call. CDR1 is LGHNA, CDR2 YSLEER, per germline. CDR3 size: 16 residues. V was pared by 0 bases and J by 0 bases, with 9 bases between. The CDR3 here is CASSQEGQSSYNEQFF. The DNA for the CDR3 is TGCGCCAGCAGCCAAGAGGGTCAGAGCTCCTACAATGAGCAGTTCTTC.

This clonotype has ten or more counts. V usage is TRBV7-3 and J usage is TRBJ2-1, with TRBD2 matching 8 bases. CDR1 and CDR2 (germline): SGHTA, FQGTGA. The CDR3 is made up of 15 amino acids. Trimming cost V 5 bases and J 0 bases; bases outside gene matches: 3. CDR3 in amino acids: CASSPLAGSYNEQFF. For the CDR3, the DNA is TGTGCCAGCAGCCCCCTAGCGGGCTCCTACAATGAGCAGTTCTTC.

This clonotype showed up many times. The CDR3 region has the DNA TGTGCCAGCAGTCCCTCATTCTTAGACAGGGGGAATTCACCCCTCCACTTT. Translated: CASSPSFLDRGNSPLHF. The J gene is TRBJ1-6, the V gene TRBV12-3 or TRBV12-4, with TRBD1 matching over 9 bases. The CDR3 spans 17 residues. J gave up 7 bases and V 5 bases, and 12 bases lay outside the gene matches.

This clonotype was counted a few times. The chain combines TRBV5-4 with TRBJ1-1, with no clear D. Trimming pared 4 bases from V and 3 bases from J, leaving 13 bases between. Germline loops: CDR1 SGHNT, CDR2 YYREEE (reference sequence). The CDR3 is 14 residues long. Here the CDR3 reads CASSVELGYTEAFF. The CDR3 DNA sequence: TGTGCCAGCAGCGTTGAGTTGGGGTACACTGAAGCTTTCTTT.

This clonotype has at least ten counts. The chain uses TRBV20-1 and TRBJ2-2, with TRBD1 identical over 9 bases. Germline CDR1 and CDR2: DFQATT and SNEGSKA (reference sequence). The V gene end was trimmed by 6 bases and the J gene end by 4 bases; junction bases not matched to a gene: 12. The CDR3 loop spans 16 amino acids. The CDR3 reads CSAKPPGTGRTGELFF. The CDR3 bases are TGCAGTGCCAAACCCCCCGGGACAGGGCGCACCGGGGAGCTGTTTTTT.

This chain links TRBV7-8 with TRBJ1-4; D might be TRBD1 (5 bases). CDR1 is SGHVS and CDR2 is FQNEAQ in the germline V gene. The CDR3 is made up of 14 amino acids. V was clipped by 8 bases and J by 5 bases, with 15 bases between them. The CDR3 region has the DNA TGTGCCAGCCGGGTTAGGGGACCCAATGAAAAACTGTTTTTT. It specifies CASRVRGPNEKLFF.

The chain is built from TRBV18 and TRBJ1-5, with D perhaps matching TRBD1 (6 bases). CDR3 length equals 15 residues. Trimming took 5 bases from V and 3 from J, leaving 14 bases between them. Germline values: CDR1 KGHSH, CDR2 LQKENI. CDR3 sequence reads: CASSTSPGDNQPQHF. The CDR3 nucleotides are TGTGCCAGCTCAACAAGCCCAGGGGACAATCAGCCCCAGCATTTT. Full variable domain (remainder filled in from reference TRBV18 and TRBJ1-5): NAGVMQNPRHLVRRRGQEARLRCSPMKGHSHVYWYRQLPEEGLKFMVYLQKENIIDESGMPKERFSAEFPKEGPSILRIQQVVRGDSAAYFCASSTSPGDNQPQHFGDGTRLSIL.

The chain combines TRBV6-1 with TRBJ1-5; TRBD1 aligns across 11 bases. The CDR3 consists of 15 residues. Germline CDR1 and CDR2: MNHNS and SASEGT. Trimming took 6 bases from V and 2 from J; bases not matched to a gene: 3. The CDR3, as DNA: TGTGCCAGCAGGGGACAGGGGGGAGGCAATCAGCCCCAGCATTTT. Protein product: CASRGQGGGNQPQHF.